The 10 T cell receptor beta chains below all came from one sample that was sequenced in a study of human T cells and chemical hapten exposure. The time point here: patch test 3, about 24 weeks after DPC sensitization. Treatment specified: therapeutic diphenylcyclopropenone sensitization with weekly scalp DPC. Via MiXCR, TCRdb re-called the RACE reads, giving one row per CDR3 protein. The table includes about 160,000 distinct CDR3 sequences, 28% detected once. The sequencing used whole blood, collected in connection with sensitization to the hapten diphenylcyclopropenone (DPC). The receptors were gathered from a woman aged 18-30 years with alopecia areata. Some clones in this sample may be carry-over from other donors' samples.

The chain has TRBV5-4 and TRBJ2-1; D is unclear. With 5 bases removed from V and 5 bases from J, the gap between germline ends came to 11 bases. This CDR3 is 13 amino acids long. The germline V gene encodes CDR1 SGHNT and CDR2 YYREEE (reference sequence). CDR3 sequence (DNA): TGTGCCAGCAGATCCGACCCCAACAATGAGCAGTTCTTC. Residues: CASRSDPNNEQFF.

The chain has TRBV29-1 and TRBJ1-2; 7 bases are a match to TRBD1. The CDR3 covers 13 residues. Looked up from germline, CDR1 is SQVTM and CDR2 is ANQGSEA. With V trimmed by 5 bases and J by 3 bases, 6 bases remained unmatched. The CDR3 region is CSVLTGLDYGYTF. The CDR3, as DNA: TGCAGCGTTCTGACAGGGTTGGACTATGGCTACACCTTC.

The chain employs TRBV29-1 and TRBJ2-5; 12 bases line up with TRBD1. The CDR3 extends over 13 amino acids. Per the germline V gene, CDR1 is SQVTM and CDR2 is ANQGSEA. With V trimmed by 8 bases and J by 4 bases, 5 bases remained unmatched. Written as DNA, the CDR3 is TGCAGCTCCGGGACAGGGGGCGGAGAGACCCAGTACTTC. This encodes CSSGTGGGETQYF.

The chain couples TRBV7-2 to TRBJ1-2; 8 bases agree with TRBD1. Germline V lookup: CDR1 SGHTA, CDR2 FQGNSA. V lost 0 bases and J lost 7; bases outside the gene matches: 13. CDR3 length: 17 residues. As DNA, the CDR3 is TGTGCCAGCAGCTTAGCGGCCTTACGACAGGGGTCGGCTGGCTACACCTTC. It yields the protein CASSLAALRQGSAGYTF.

This clonotype has a handful of counts. The chain combines TRBV20-1 with TRBJ1-6; unclear D gene. The CDR3 runs to 14 residues. V was trimmed by 1 base and J by 7 bases, leaving 11 bases between them. Germline lookup yields CDR1 DFQATT and CDR2 SNEGSKA (reference sequence). The CDR3 DNA follows: TGCAGTGCTAGAGCGACGGGGAGGAATTCACCCCTCCACTTT. The encoded protein is CSARATGRNSPLHF.

This clonotype has a handful of counts. The chain links TRBV4-2 to TRBJ1-1; the D is unclear. The CDR3 consists of 15 residues. V was trimmed by 0 bases and J by 0 bases, leaving 8 bases between them. CDR1 is LGHNA, CDR2 YNFKEQ, per germline. The CDR3 DNA reads TGTGCCAGCAGCCAAGATTGGCCGATGAACACTGAAGCTTTCTTT. Amino acids: CASSQDWPMNTEAFF.

V gene TRBV7-2 combines with J gene TRBJ2-1, with 10 bases aligning to TRBD2. Germline CDR1 reads SGHTA; CDR2 reads FQGNSA. Trimming at V came to 6 bases and at J to 8 bases, leaving 10 bases not matched to a gene. This CDR3 spans 15 amino acids. The CDR3 nucleotides read TGTGCCAGCAGGAAGTGGGCTAGCGGGGGCTATGAGCAGTTCTTC. It yields the protein CASRKWASGGYEQFF.

The chain couples TRBV20-1 to TRBJ1-1, with TRBD1 as a possible D gene (5 bases). This CDR3 is 13 amino acids long. Germline assignment: CDR1 DFQATT and CDR2 SNEGSKA (reference sequence). With 3 bases removed from V and 10 bases from J, the gap between germline ends came to 18 bases. The CDR3 here is CSARRPGPDAAFF. The CDR3, as DNA: TGCAGTGCTAGGAGGCCGGGGCCGGACGCAGCTTTCTTT.

This sequence joins TRBV5-1 and TRBJ2-3; 11 bases align to TRBD2. The germline gives CDR1 SGHRS, CDR2 YFSETQ. Trimming cost V 4 bases and J 4 bases; bases outside gene matches: 5. This CDR3 is built from 15 residues. In nucleotides, the CDR3 is TGCGCCAGCAGCCCTCTAGCGGGGGGTGCAGATACGCAGTATTTT. This sequence encodes CASSPLAGGADTQYF.

The V call is TRBV20-1, the J call TRBJ2-2, with D perhaps assigned TRBD1 or TRBD2 (6 bases each). The ends were cut back, 2 bases at V and 6 bases at J, with 13 bases in the middle. In germline, CDR1 is DFQATT, CDR2 SNEGSKA (reference sequence). This CDR3 comprises 14 residues. DNA for the CDR3: TGCAGTGCTAGACCGAGAAGGGGGGCCGGGGAGCTGTTTTTT. Protein: CSARPRRGAGELFF.